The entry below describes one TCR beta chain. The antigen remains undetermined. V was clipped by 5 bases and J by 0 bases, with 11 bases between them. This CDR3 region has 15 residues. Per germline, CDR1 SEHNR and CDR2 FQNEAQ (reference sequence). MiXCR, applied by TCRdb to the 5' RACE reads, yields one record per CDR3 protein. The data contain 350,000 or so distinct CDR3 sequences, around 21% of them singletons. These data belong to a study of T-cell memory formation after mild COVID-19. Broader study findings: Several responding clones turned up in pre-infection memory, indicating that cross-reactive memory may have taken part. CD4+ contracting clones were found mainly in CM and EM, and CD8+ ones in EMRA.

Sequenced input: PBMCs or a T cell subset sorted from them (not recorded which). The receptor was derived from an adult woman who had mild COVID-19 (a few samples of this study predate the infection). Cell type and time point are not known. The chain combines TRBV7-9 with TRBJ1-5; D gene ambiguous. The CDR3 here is CASSRSGRSNQPQHF. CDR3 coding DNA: TGTGCCAGCAGCCGGAGCGGCCGTAGCAATCAGCCCCAGCATTTT. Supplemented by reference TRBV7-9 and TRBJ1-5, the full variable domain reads DTGVSQNPRHKITKRGQNVTFRCDPISEHNRLYWYRQTLGQGPEFLTYFQNEAQLEKSRLLSDRFSAERPKGSFSTLEIQRTEQGDSAMYLCASSRSGRSNQPQHFGDGTRLSIL.